Listed here is a single T cell receptor beta chain. Its antigen is still unknown. Assay: immunoSEQ multiplex PCR; the TCRdb copy retains only in-frame clones and omits some. The sample lists about 16,000 clones; approximately 75% were seen once. The sample originates from a study of neoadjuvant anti-PD-1 for oral cavity cancer. Study outcomes and limitations: Higher pretreatment blood Treg/Th17 ratios correlated with higher pretreatment blood and lower post-treatment tumor TCRbeta clonality. TCR analyses covered only a few patients per response group.

J lost 8 bases, V lost 4 bases, and 15 bases had no gene match. The CDR3 sequence is 17 residues long. The germline gives CDR1 WSHSY, CDR2 SAAADI. The patients had HPV-negative, locally advanced oral cavity squamous cell carcinoma. The chain carries TRBV10-2 and TRBJ2-1, with 9 positions matching TRBD1. The sequence derives from a person aged 35-80 years with oral cavity squamous cell carcinoma. The sample consisted of PBMCs, taken before nivolumab (anti-PD-1) treatment. CDR3 nucleotides: TGCGCCAGCAGTGTCAAGCCCGGGACAGGGTTTGGTCATGAGCAGTTCTTC. Encoded protein: CASSVKPGTGFGHEQFF.